These 6 T cell receptor beta chains share one sample of origin, sequenced in a study of blood T cell repertoires in COVID-19. The protocol was immunoSEQ multiplex PCR, while the TCRdb copy is restricted to in-frame clones and leaves out a portion. The sample shows some 210,000 clones, almost 85% of them seen only once. Sample: peripheral blood. The receptor set was obtained from a woman in her thirties or forties with acute or convalescent COVID-19.

Only a few counts were recorded for this clone. Likely a read error: the CDR3 ends without its conserved phenylalanine or tryptophan. Because the CDR3's place on the DNA is in doubt, the DNA is left out and the CDR3 is given as listed by TCRdb. This chain uses TRBV21-1 with TRBJ2-7; TRBD1, as called in the table, went unchecked against the DNA. TRBV21-1 is described as a pseudogene. The CDR3 is 9 residues long, counting both termini. The CDR3 region is CASSKGGLT.

The count of this clone is one. The gene calls are TRBV10-2 and TRBJ2-1; 10 bases line up with TRBD2. J was trimmed by 4 bases and V by 10 bases; bases with no gene match: 7. The CDR3 totals 14 residues. CDR1 is WSHSY and CDR2 is SAAADI in the germline V gene. CDR3 residues: CATESGRVYNEQFF. The CDR3 DNA reads as TGCGCCACCGAAAGCGGGAGGGTTTACAATGAGCAGTTCTTC.

The chain employs TRBV7-3 and TRBJ2-1, with unresolved D. Germline V gene sequence: CDR1 SGHTA, CDR2 FQGTGA. This CDR3 contains 17 residues. V was cut by 1 base and J by 9 bases, with 22 bases left in between. CDR3: CASSLRWRPNTPGEQFF. In DNA, the CDR3 is TGTGCCAGCAGCTTAAGATGGCGGCCCAACACTCCTGGTGAGCAGTTCTTC.

The chain carries TRBV7-2 and TRBJ1-2; D is perhaps TRBD1 (6 bases). CDR1 SGHTA and CDR2 FQGNSA come from the germline V gene. The V end lost 0 bases, the J end lost 6 bases, and 23 bases lay between the germline ends. This CDR3 comprises 18 residues. The CDR3 loop reads CASSLARVTFKGGNGYTF. The CDR3 DNA sequence: TGTGCCAGCAGCTTAGCGCGGGTTACTTTTAAGGGGGGGAATGGCTACACCTTC.

The sample holds one count of this clone. The V call is TRBV5-1, the J call TRBJ1-6; 11 bases agree with TRBD1. The CDR3 consists of 21 residues. J was trimmed by 0 bases and V by 0 bases; bases with no gene match: 11. Germline CDR1 is SGHRS and CDR2 is YFSETQ. The CDR3 DNA reads TGCGCCAGCAGCTTGGGGACAGGGGGCTTCGCGGACGGCTCCTATAATTCACCCCTCCACTTT. Translated: CASSLGTGGFADGSYNSPLHF.

The chain uses TRBV11-2 and TRBJ1-2; TRBD1 matches 8 bases. V lost 6 bases to trimming and J lost 3 bases; unmatched junction nucleotides: 18. This CDR3 contains 18 residues. Per the germline V gene, CDR1 is SGHAT and CDR2 is FQNNGV. CDR3 DNA: TGTGCCAGCAGTCCCAGGACAGGGTGGAAGTTAGCGGACTATGGCTACACCTTC. Translated: CASSPRTGWKLADYGYTF.